A selection of T cell receptor beta chains follows, all from one sample in a study of blood T cell repertoires in COVID-19. Produced via immunoSEQ multiplex PCR; TCRdb's table is partial and in-frame only. The table includes some 240,000 clones, 90% detected once. The sample comprised peripheral blood. The receptors originated from a woman aged 60-70 years with COVID-19, enrolled during active disease. CDR3s include the opening cysteine and the closing phenylalanine or tryptophan. Fields, in order: V gene, J gene, D gene, clone size, CDR3 protein, CDR3 DNA. D genes are given only for firm matches. Size values are once, few and many counts, or a class for expanded clones, and some rows have none.

TRBV6-2/TRBV6-3,TRBJ1-5,-,-,CASSFDTYSNQPQHF,TGTGCCAGCAGTTTTGACACTTATAGCAATCAGCCCCAGCATTTT
TRBV4-1,TRBJ1-6,TRBD1,-,CASSQEGTGATSPLHF,TGCGCCAGCAGCCAAGAGGGGACAGGGGCGACGTCACCCCTCCACTTT
TRBV12-3/TRBV12-4,TRBJ1-2,-,-,CASAGTELYGYTF,TGTGCCAGCGCCGGGACTGAGCTCTATGGCTACACCTTC
TRBV18,TRBJ1-5,TRBD1,-,CASSPTGGNQPQHF,TGTGCCAGCTCACCGACAGGGGGCAATCAGCCCCAGCATTTT
TRBV25-1,TRBJ1-1,-,once,CASSDRGETEAFF,TGTGCCAGCAGTGATCGGGGTGAGACTGAAGCTTTCTTT
TRBV5-4,TRBJ1-4,-,-,CASSFAGKDEKLFF,TGTGCCAGCAGCTTTGCAGGGAAAGACGAAAAACTGTTTTTT
TRBV6-7,TRBJ1-1,TRBD1,-,CASSSGTGRGRGTEAFF,TGTGCCAGCAGTTCGGGGACAGGGAGGGGTCGGGGCACTGAAGCTTTCTTT
TRBV2,TRBJ2-7,-,-,CASSAQGELSYEQYF,TGTGCCAGCAGTGCCCAGGGCGAACTCTCCTACGAGCAGTACTTC
TRBV20-1,TRBJ1-5,-,-,CSASGGHNQPQHF,TGCAGTGCTAGTGGTGGGCACAATCAGCCCCAGCATTTT
TRBV27,TRBJ1-4,TRBD1,-,CASRPGTANEKLFF,TGTGCCAGCAGACCCGGGACAGCTAATGAAAAACTGTTTTTT
TRBV4-1,TRBJ1-2,TRBD1,-,CASSQDGQGDYGYTF,TGCGCCAGCAGCCAAGACGGTCAGGGGGACTATGGCTACACCTTC
TRBV15,TRBJ1-5,-,-,CATSSHLGSHQPQHF,TGTGCCACCAGCAGCCACTTGGGCAGTCATCAGCCCCAGCATTTT
TRBV19,TRBJ1-3,-,-,CASIGAAGNTIYF,TGTGCCAGTATAGGGGCCGCTGGAAACACCATATATTTT
TRBV6-2/TRBV6-3,TRBJ1-2,-,-,CASSYSRGNGAGDGYTF,TGTGCCAGCAGTTACTCGAGAGGGAACGGAGCGGGTGATGGCTACACCTTC
TRBV7-7,TRBJ1-5,TRBD1,-,CASSLVDREYCRNQPQHF,TGTGCTAGCAGCTTAGTGGACAGGGAATATTGTCGCAATCAGCCCCAGCATTTT
TRBV10-1,TRBJ2-3,TRBD2,-,CASARTSGGKGDTQYF,TGCGCCAGCGCCCGGACTAGCGGGGGTAAAGGTGATACGCAGTATTTT
TRBV7-2,TRBJ1-1,-,-,CASSQGVVREAFF,TGTGCCAGCAGCCAAGGGGTTGTGCGTGAAGCTTTCTTT
TRBV7-9,TRBJ1-4,TRBD1,-,CASSITGQGRYEKLFF,TGTGCCAGCAGCATAACCGGACAGGGGCGGTATGAAAAACTGTTTTTT
TRBV5-4,TRBJ1-2,-,-,CASSLAVSYGYTF,TGTGCCAGCAGCTTGGCTGTGAGCTATGGCTACACCTTC
TRBV5-4,TRBJ1-1,-,-,CASSEVPPRNTEAFF,TGTGCCAGCAGCGAGGTCCCCCCACGGAACACTGAAGCTTTCTTT
TRBV6-5,TRBJ1-1,TRBD1,once,CASSFTGVNTEAFF,TGTGCCAGCAGTTTTACAGGGGTGAACACTGAAGCTTTCTTT
TRBV28,TRBJ1-1,TRBD1,-,CATLTQGANTEAFF,TGTGCCACCCTTACACAGGGGGCGAACACTGAAGCTTTCTTT
TRBV6-1,TRBJ1-5,-,-,CASSEPTGTQPQHF,TGTGCCAGCAGTGAACCAACAGGGACCCAGCCCCAGCATTTT
TRBV9,TRBJ1-1,-,-,CASSPTGFGAEAFF,TGTGCCAGCAGCCCCACAGGGTTCGGGGCTGAAGCTTTCTTT
TRBV10-3,TRBJ2-7,-,-,CAIKAHTGRPTYEQYF,TGTGCCATCAAGGCCCACACAGGGCGACCTACCTACGAGCAGTACTTC
TRBV19,TRBJ1-4,-,-,CASNHRVATNEKLFF,TGTGCCAGTAATCACAGGGTAGCAACTAATGAAAAACTGTTTTTT
TRBV6-1,TRBJ1-1,-,-,CASSENGVNTEAFF,TGTGCCAGCAGTGAAAACGGGGTGAACACTGAAGCTTTCTTT
TRBV7-3,TRBJ2-1,-,-,CASSLTVENEQFF,TGTGCCAGCAGCTTAACTGTCGAGAATGAGCAGTTCTTC
TRBV28,TRBJ1-1,-,-,CASSHLTGKSRNTEAFF,TGTGCCAGCAGCCACCTGACAGGAAAGTCCCGCAACACTGAAGCTTTCTTT
TRBV7-9,TRBJ2-3,-,-,CASSLVPGLGTDTQYF,TGTGCCAGCAGCTTAGTCCCGGGTTTGGGCACAGATACGCAGTATTTT
TRBV19,TRBJ1-2,TRBD1,-,CASSMGQNYGYTF,TGTGCCAGTAGTATGGGACAGAACTATGGCTACACCTTC
TRBV18,TRBJ2-3,TRBD2,-,CASSPSGGKDTQYF,TGTGCCAGCTCACCTAGCGGGGGTAAAGATACGCAGTATTTT
TRBV5-1,TRBJ1-1,-,-,CASRVGDVDTEAFF,TGCGCCAGCAGGGTCGGGGATGTGGACACTGAAGCTTTCTTT
TRBV18,TRBJ1-2,TRBD1,-,CASSPPGRGNYGYTF,TGTGCCAGCTCACCACCGGGCAGGGGGAACTATGGCTACACCTTC
TRBV5-5,TRBJ1-3,-,-,CASSLAPQFSGNTIYF,TGTGCCAGCAGCTTGGCCCCACAGTTCTCTGGAAACACCATATATTTT
TRBV12-3/TRBV12-4,TRBJ1-1,-,few,CASSTGMNTEAFF,TGTGCCAGCAGTACAGGGATGAACACTGAAGCTTTCTTT
TRBV6-2/TRBV6-3,TRBJ1-2,TRBD1,few,CASSALSGQGIRGYTF,TGTGCCAGCAGTGCCCTTTCTGGACAGGGGATACGTGGCTACACCTTC
TRBV4-1,TRBJ1-1,-,-,CASSQVSGRGNTEAFF,TGCGCCAGCAGCCAAGTTTCCGGACGGGGGAACACTGAAGCTTTCTTT
TRBV7-2,TRBJ1-4,-,few,CASSLMTPATNEKLFF,TGTGCCAGCAGCTTAATGACACCCGCAACTAATGAAAAACTGTTTTTT
TRBV27,TRBJ2-7,-,-,CAASPAGGYEQYF,TGTGCCGCGTCTCCTGCAGGTGGCTACGAGCAGTACTTC
TRBV2,TRBJ2-7,-,-,CASSVSISYEQYF,TGTGCCAGCAGTGTGTCAATCAGCTACGAGCAGTACTTC
TRBV2,TRBJ2-5,-,-,CASSEGRWTETQYF,TGTGCCAGCAGTGAGGGGCGCTGGACAGAGACCCAGTACTTC
TRBV30,TRBJ1-4,-,-,CAWSSQVNEKLFF,TGTGCCTGGAGTTCGCAGGTCAATGAAAAACTGTTTTTT
TRBV19,TRBJ1-5,-,-,CASSMGSNQPQHF,TGTGCCAGTAGTATGGGCAGCAATCAGCCCCAGCATTTT
TRBV7-2,TRBJ2-3,-,-,CASSGQPYPGGWTDTQYF,TGTGCCAGCTCAGGCCAACCCTACCCCGGGGGATGGACAGATACGCAGTATTTT
TRBV27,TRBJ2-2,TRBD1,once,CASSIRQGGTGELFF,TGTGCCAGCAGTATAAGACAGGGTGGCACCGGGGAGCTGTTTTTT
TRBV3-1/TRBV3-2,TRBJ1-6,-,-,CASSYTRSPLHF,TGTGCCAGCAGCTATACCCGGTCACCCCTCCACTTT
TRBV6-5,TRBJ1-3,-,-,CASRSGLSGNTIYF,TGTGCCAGCAGGAGTGGACTCTCTGGAAACACCATATATTTT
TRBV18,TRBJ1-5,-,-,CASSPATAYQPQHF,TGTGCCAGCTCACCAGCGACAGCCTATCAGCCCCAGCATTTT
TRBV12-3/TRBV12-4,TRBJ2-7,TRBD2,-,CASSARGASKQYF,TGTGCCAGCAGTGCGCGGGGGGCCTCAAAGCAGTACTTC
TRBV5-1,TRBJ2-1,-,once,CASSLVAGPTGANEQFF,TGCGCCAGCAGCTTGGTGGCGGGACCAACTGGGGCCAATGAGCAGTTCTTC
TRBV7-2,TRBJ2-1,TRBD2,-,CASRVTSGGDNEQFF,TGTGCCAGCAGGGTGACTAGCGGGGGGGACAATGAGCAGTTCTTC
TRBV19,TRBJ1-2,TRBD1,-,CASSMDRLYGYTF,TGTGCCAGTAGTATGGACAGGCTCTATGGCTACACCTTC
TRBV19,TRBJ2-7,TRBD2,-,CASSPGGSYGREQYF,TGTGCCAGTAGCCCGGGGGGTTCCTACGGTAGGGAGCAGTACTTC
TRBV7-2,TRBJ1-1,-,-,CASSWGGGLNTEAFF,TGTGCCAGCAGCTGGGGGGGAGGCTTGAACACTGAAGCTTTCTTT
TRBV7-9,TRBJ1-3,TRBD1,once,CASSLDRGNTIYF,TGTGCCAGCAGCTTGGACAGGGGAAACACCATATATTTT
TRBV7-2,TRBJ2-7,-,-,CASSLARDPYEQYF,TGTGCCAGCAGCTTAGCCAGGGATCCCTACGAGCAGTACTTC
TRBV3-1/TRBV3-2,TRBJ2-3,TRBD2,few,CASSRGGQDTQYF,TGTGCCAGCAGCCGCGGGGGGCAGGATACGCAGTATTTT
TRBV27,TRBJ1-1,TRBD1,-,CASSRTMTGGNTEAFF,TGTGCCAGCAGCCGTACCATGACAGGGGGGAACACTGAAGCTTTCTTT